This T cell receptor (beta chain) was sequenced in a study of T-cell memory formation after mild COVID-19. Overall study results and limits: A second wave expanding day 15 to 37 was CD4+-biased; contracting clones were balanced. Clones from the second wave (peaking day 37) had unconfirmed SARS-CoV-2 specificity.

A note on this clonotype: Its antigen is still unknown.

TCRdb itself ran the 5' RACE reads through MiXCR, one entry per CDR3 protein. This sample carries roughly 580,000 distinct CDR3 sequences, about 20% of them seen once, and the ten largest clones take 12%. This CDR3 contains 12 residues. Germline assignment: CDR1 SGDLS and CDR2 YYNGEE. The V and J ends lost 0 bases and 6 bases respectively, with 3 bases between them. Sequencing was carried out using PBMCs or a T cell subset sorted from them (not recorded which). The chain employs TRBV9 and TRBJ2-2, with D hard to call. This clonotype was sampled from an adult woman who had mild COVID-19 (a few samples of this study predate the infection). Cell type and time point are not known. In DNA, the CDR3 is TGTGCCAGCAGCGTAGCCGCCGGGGAGCTGTTTTTT. This sequence encodes CASSVAAGELFF.